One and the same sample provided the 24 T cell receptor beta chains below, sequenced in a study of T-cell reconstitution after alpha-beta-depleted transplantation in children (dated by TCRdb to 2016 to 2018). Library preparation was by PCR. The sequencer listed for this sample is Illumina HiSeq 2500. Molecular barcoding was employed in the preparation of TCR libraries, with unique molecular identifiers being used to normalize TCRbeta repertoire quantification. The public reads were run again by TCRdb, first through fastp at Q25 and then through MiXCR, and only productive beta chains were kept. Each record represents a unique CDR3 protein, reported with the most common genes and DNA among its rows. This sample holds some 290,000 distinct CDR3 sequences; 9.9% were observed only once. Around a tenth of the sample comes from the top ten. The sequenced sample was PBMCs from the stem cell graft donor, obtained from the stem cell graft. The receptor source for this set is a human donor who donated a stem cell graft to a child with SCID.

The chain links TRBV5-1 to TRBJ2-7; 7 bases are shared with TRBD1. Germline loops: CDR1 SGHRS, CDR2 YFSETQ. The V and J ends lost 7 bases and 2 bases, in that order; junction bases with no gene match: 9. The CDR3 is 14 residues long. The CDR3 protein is CASGTGTAPYEQYF. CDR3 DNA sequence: TGCGCCAGCGGCACCGGGACAGCCCCCTACGAGCAGTACTTC.

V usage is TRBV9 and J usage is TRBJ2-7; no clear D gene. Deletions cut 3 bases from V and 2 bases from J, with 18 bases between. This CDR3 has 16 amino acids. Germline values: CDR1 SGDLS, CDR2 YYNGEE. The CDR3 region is CASSGGGWSEPYEQYF. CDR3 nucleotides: TGTGCCAGCAGCGGGGGTGGTTGGTCAGAGCCCTACGAGCAGTACTTC. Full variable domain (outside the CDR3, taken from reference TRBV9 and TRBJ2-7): DSGVTQTPKHLITATGQRVTLRCSPRSGDLSVYWYQQSLDQGLQFLIQYYNGEERAKGNILERFSAQQFPDLHSELNLSSLELGDSALYFCASSGGGWSEPYEQYFGPGTRLTVT.

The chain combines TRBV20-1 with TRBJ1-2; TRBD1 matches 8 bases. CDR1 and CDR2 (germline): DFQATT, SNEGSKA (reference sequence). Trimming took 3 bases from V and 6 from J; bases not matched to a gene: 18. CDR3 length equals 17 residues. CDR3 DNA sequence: TGCAGTGCTAGCCCTGAAAGGACAGGGTTCCTAGGAAATGGCTACACCTTC. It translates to CSASPERTGFLGNGYTF.

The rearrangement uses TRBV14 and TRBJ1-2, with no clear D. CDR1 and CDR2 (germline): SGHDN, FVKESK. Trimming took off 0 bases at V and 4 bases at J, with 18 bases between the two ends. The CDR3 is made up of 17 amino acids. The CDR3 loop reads CASSQDLTVKNLYGYTF. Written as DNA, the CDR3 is TGTGCCAGCAGCCAAGATCTCACAGTAAAAAACCTCTATGGCTACACCTTC. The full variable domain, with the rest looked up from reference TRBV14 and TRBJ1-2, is EAGVTQFPSHSVIEKGQTVTLRCDPISGHDNLYWYRRVMGKEIKFLLHFVKESKQDESGMPNNRFLAERTGGTYSTLKVQPAELEDSGVYFCASSQDLTVKNLYGYTFGSGTRLTVV.

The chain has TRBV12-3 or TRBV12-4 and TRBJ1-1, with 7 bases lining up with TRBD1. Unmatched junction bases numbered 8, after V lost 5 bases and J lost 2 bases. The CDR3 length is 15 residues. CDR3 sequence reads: CASSQQGTLNTEAFF. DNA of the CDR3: TGTGCCAGCAGTCAACAGGGGACCCTCAACACTGAAGCTTTCTTT.

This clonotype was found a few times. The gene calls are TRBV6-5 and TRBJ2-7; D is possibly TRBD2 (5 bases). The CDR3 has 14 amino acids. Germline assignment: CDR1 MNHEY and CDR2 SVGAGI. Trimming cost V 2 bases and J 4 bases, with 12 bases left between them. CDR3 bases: TGTGCCAGCAGTTACGGAGAGGGTCCGTACGAGCAGTACTTC. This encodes CASSYGEGPYEQYF.

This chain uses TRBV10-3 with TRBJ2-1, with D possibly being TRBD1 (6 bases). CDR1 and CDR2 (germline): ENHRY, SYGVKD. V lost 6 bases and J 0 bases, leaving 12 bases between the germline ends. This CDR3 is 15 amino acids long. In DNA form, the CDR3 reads TGTGCCATCAGCGCCGGACAGAGCTCCTACAATGAGCAGTTCTTC. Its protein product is CAISAGQSSYNEQFF.

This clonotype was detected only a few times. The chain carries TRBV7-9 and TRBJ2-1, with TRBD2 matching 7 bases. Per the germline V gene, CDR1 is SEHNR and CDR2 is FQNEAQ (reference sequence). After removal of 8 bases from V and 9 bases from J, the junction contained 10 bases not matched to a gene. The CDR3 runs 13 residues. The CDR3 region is CASFGGVQSEQFF. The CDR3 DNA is TGTGCCAGCTTTGGGGGGGTGCAGAGTGAGCAGTTCTTC.

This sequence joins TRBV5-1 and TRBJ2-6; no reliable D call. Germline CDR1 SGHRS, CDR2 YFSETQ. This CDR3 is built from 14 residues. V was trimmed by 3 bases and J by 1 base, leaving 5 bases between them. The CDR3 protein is CASSWASGANVLTF. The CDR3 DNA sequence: TGCGCCAGCAGCTGGGCGTCTGGGGCCAACGTCCTGACTTTC.

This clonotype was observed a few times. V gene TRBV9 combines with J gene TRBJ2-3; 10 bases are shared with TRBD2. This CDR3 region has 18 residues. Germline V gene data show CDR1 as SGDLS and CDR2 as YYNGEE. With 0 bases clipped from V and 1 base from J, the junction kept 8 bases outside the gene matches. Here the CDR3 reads CASSVVLAGAWGTDTQYF. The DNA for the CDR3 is TGTGCCAGCAGCGTAGTCCTAGCGGGGGCATGGGGCACAGATACGCAGTATTTT.

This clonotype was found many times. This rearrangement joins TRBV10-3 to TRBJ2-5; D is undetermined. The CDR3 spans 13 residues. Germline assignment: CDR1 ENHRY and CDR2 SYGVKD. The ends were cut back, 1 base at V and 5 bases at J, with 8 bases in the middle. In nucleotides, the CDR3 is TGTGCCATCAGTGAGTTCGAGCTGGAGACCCAGTACTTC. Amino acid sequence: CAISEFELETQYF.

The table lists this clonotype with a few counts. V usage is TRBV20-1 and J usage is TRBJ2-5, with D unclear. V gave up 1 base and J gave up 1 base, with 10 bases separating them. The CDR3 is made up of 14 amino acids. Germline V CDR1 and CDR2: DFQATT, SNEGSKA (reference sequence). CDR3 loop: CSARGATTQETQYF. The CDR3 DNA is TGCAGTGCTAGAGGCGCGACAACCCAAGAGACCCAGTACTTC.

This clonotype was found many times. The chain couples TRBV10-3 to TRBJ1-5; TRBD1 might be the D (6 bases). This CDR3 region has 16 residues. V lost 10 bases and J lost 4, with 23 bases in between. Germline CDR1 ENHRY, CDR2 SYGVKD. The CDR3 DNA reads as TGTGCCACGCAATCCGGGACAATCGTTCGGAATCAGCCCCAGCATTTT. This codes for CATQSGTIVRNQPQHF.

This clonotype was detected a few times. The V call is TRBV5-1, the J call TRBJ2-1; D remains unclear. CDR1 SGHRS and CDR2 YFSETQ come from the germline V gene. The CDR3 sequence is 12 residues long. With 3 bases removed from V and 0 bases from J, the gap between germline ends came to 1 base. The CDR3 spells CASSYSYNEQFF. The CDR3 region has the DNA TGCGCCAGCAGCTACTCCTACAATGAGCAGTTCTTC.

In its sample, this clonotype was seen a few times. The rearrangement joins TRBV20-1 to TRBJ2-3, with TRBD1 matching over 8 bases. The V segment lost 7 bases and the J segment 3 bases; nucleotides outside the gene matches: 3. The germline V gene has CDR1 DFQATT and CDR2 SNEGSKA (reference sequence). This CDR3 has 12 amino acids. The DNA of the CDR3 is TGCAGTGTCAGGGGGCGAACAGATACGCAGTATTTT. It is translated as CSVRGRTDTQYF.

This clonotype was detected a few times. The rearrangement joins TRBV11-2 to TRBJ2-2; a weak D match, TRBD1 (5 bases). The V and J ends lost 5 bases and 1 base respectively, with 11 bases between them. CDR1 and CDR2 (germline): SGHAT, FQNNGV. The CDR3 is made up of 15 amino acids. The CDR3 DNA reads TGTGCCAGCAGCCCCCTAGGGGTGAACACCGGGGAGCTGTTTTTT. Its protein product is CASSPLGVNTGELFF.

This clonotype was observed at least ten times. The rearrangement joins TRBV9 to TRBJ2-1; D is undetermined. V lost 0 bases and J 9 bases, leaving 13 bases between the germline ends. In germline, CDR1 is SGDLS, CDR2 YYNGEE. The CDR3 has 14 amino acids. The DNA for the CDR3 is TGTGCCAGCAGCGTAGTAATGATGGGATCTGAGCAGTTCTTC. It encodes CASSVVMMGSEQFF.

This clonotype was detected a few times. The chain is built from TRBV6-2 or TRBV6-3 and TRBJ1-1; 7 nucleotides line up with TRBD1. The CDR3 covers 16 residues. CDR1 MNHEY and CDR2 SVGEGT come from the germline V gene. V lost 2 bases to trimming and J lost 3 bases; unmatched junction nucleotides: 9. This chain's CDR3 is CASSYRQGEVYTEAFF. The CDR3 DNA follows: TGTGCCAGCAGTTACAGGCAGGGGGAAGTGTACACTGAAGCTTTCTTT.

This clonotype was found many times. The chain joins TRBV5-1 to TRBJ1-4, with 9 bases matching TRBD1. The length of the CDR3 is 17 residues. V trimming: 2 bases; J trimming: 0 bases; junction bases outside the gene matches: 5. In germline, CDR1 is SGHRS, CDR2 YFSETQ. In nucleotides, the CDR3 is TGCGCCAGCAGCTTCCCGACAGGGGGGACAACTAATGAAAAACTGTTTTTT. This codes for CASSFPTGGTTNEKLFF.

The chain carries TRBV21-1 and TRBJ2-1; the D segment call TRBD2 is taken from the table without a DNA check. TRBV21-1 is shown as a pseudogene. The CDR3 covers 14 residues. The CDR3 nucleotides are TGTGCCAGGAGATATGCGGGGGGGTACAATGAGCAGTTCTTC. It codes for CARRYAGGYNEQFF.

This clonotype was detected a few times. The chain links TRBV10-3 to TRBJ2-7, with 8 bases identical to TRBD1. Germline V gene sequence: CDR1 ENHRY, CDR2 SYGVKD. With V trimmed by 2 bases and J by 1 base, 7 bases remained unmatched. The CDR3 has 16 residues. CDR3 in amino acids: CAISEAAGTGSYEQYF. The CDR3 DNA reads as TGTGCCATCAGTGAGGCCGCCGGGACAGGTTCCTACGAGCAGTACTTC.

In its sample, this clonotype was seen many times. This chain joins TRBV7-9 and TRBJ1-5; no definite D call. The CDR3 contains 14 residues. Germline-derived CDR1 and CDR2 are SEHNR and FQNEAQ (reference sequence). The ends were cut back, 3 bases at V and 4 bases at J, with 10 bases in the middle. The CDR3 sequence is CASSLSDGNQPQHF. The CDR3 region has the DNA TGTGCCAGCAGCTTGTCGGACGGGAATCAGCCCCAGCATTTT.

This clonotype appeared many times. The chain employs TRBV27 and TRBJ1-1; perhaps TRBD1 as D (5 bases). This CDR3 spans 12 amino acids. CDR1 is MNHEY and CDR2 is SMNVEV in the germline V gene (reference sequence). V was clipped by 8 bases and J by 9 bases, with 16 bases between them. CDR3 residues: CASSLGGEKAFF. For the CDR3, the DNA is TGTGCCAGCTCGCTCGGGGGGGAGAAAGCTTTCTTT.

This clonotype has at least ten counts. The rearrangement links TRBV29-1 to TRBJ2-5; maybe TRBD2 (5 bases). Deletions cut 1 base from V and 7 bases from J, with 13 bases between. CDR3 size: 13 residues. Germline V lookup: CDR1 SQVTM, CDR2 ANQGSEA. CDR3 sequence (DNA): TGCAGCGTTGAAGTGGAGGTTTTGGGGACCCAGTACTTC. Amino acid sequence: CSVEVEVLGTQYF.